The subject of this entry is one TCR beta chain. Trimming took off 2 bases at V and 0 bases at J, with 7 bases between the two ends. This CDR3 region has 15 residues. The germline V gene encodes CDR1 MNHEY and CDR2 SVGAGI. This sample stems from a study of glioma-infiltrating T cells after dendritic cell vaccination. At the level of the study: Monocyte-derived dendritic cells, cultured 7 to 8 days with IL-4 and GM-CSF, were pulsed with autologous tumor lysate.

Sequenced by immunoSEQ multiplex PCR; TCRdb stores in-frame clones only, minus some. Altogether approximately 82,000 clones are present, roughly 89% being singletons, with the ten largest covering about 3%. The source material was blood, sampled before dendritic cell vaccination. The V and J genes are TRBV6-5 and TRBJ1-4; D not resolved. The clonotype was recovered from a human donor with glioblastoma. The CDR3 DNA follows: TGTGCCAGCAGTTACGCACATGCAACTAATGAAAAACTGTTTTTT. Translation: CASSYAHATNEKLFF.